These 24 T cell receptor beta chains came from one sample sequenced in a study of identical twins. TCRdb passed the 5' RACE reads through MiXCR, listing each CDR3 protein once. Of under 350,000 distinct CDR3 sequences in the sample, less than 9.5% were seen once. The same sample was also used in a study of yellow fever vaccine responses in identical twins.

Sequencing used CD8+ T cells sorted from blood. The receptors were gathered from a woman under 30 in good health.

V gene TRBV15 combines with J gene TRBJ2-1; weak D call: TRBD2 (5 bases). Trimming removed 0 bases at V and 13 bases at J, with 10 bases between. The length of the CDR3 is 12 residues. CDR1 is LNHNV and CDR2 is YYDKDF in the germline V gene (reference sequence). The CDR3: CATSRDEEVQFF. DNA for the CDR3: TGTGCCACCAGCAGAGATGAGGAGGTTCAGTTCTTC.

The chain combines TRBV6-1 with TRBJ2-2; D is possibly TRBD1 (6 bases). This CDR3 comprises 15 residues. The V gene's germline CDR1 is MNHNS and CDR2 SASEGT. V was cut by 6 bases and J by 3 bases, with 14 bases left in between. The DNA of the CDR3 is TGTGCCAGCAGACTAGGACAGAGCTACACCGGGGAGCTGTTTTTT. Protein sequence: CASRLGQSYTGELFF.

The chain carries TRBV14 and TRBJ2-7; D unresolved. V lost 0 bases and J 5 bases, leaving 5 bases between the germline ends. The CDR3 spans 12 residues. CDR1 is SGHDN, CDR2 FVKESK, per germline. The CDR3 bases are TGTGCCAGCAGCCAAGAAACCAACGAGCAGTACTTC. It is translated as CASSQETNEQYF.

This clonotype turned up a few times. The chain joins TRBV7-9 to TRBJ2-2; no definite D call. This CDR3 spans 14 amino acids. V was trimmed by 5 bases and J by 3 bases, leaving 10 bases between them. The germline V gene encodes CDR1 SEHNR and CDR2 FQNEAQ (reference sequence). The CDR3: CASSGPRDTGELFF. As DNA, the CDR3 is TGTGCCAGCAGCGGGCCTAGGGACACCGGGGAGCTGTTTTTT.

CDR3 sequence (DNA): TGTGCCAGCAGCCCCGAGCCTCTGGGACTAGCGGGGATGAACACCGGGGAGCTGTTTTTT. It specifies CASSPEPLGLAGMNTGELFF. The rearrangement links TRBV11-2 to TRBJ2-2; 13 nucleotides match TRBD2. Looked up from germline, CDR1 is SGHAT and CDR2 is FQNNGV. V shed 5 bases and J 1 base; nucleotides not matched to a gene: 13. The CDR3 extends over 20 amino acids.

The V gene is TRBV6-2 or TRBV6-3, the J gene TRBJ2-7, with D unresolved. Germline lookup yields CDR1 MNHEY and CDR2 SVGEGT. The length of the CDR3 is 13 residues. The V end lost 2 bases, the J end lost 3 bases, and 8 bases lay between the germline ends. The CDR3 DNA follows: TGTGCCAGCAGTTACGGCTCAGGCTACGAGCAGTACTTC. It translates to CASSYGSGYEQYF.

This clonotype was counted ten times or more. CDR3 DNA sequence: TGCGCCAGCAGCGCGGACCCGCAGGTTGAAGCTTTCTTT. Protein product: CASSADPQVEAFF. The V gene is TRBV5-1, the J gene TRBJ1-1, with unresolved D. V was trimmed by 4 bases and J by 7 bases, leaving 14 bases between them. This CDR3 contains 13 residues. Germline CDR1 and CDR2: SGHRS and YFSETQ.

The gene calls are TRBV7-3 and TRBJ2-5; 7 nucleotides align to TRBD2. CDR3 length equals 16 residues. Germline values: CDR1 SGHTA, CDR2 FQGTGA. Germline trimming cut 3 bases from V and 2 bases from J; bases unmatched to any gene: 9. The CDR3 sequence is CASSLSDLAVQETQYF. For the CDR3, the DNA is TGTGCCAGCAGCTTGAGTGACCTAGCGGTACAAGAGACCCAGTACTTC.

This clonotype appeared many times. V usage is TRBV10-2 and J usage is TRBJ2-5; 7 bases are shared with TRBD1. This CDR3 contains 15 residues. V lost 6 bases to trimming and J lost 5 bases; unmatched junction nucleotides: 12. The V gene's germline CDR1 is WSHSY and CDR2 SAAADI. The CDR3 region is CASRDTGVVEETQYF. CDR3 in DNA: TGCGCCAGCAGAGACACAGGGGTGGTAGAGGAGACCCAGTACTTC.

The chain has TRBV9 and TRBJ1-1; perhaps TRBD1 as D (6 bases). This CDR3 has 12 residues. Trimming took off 3 bases at V and 4 bases at J, with 7 bases between the two ends. From germline, CDR1 is SGDLS and CDR2 YYNGEE. Here the CDR3 DNA reads TGTGCCAGCAGCGCGGGGGCCACTGAAGCTTTCTTT. Protein sequence: CASSAGATEAFF.

This clonotype was observed many times. The chain couples TRBV7-9 to TRBJ2-3, with 11 bases aligning to TRBD2. Unmatched junction bases numbered 3, after V lost 6 bases and J lost 1 base. Germline CDR1 reads SEHNR; CDR2 reads FQNEAQ (reference sequence). The CDR3 length is 15 residues. Here the CDR3 reads CASRTSGIGTDTQYF. The CDR3 DNA is TGTGCCAGCAGGACTAGCGGGATAGGCACAGATACGCAGTATTTT.

This clonotype was seen ten or more times. This rearrangement joins TRBV10-3 to TRBJ2-7, with 7 bases that match TRBD1. V was pared by 3 bases and J by 4 bases, with 6 bases of the junction left unmatched. The CDR3 contains 14 residues. Germline CDR1 reads ENHRY; CDR2 reads SYGVKD. CDR3 sequence reads: CAISEPGQTYEQYF. The CDR3 coding sequence is TGTGCCATCAGTGAACCGGGACAGACTTACGAGCAGTACTTC.

The table lists this clonotype with many counts. V usage is TRBV29-1 and J usage is TRBJ2-7; 12 nucleotides align to TRBD2. The CDR3 loop spans 12 amino acids. The J segment lost 3 bases and the V segment lost 7 bases, leaving 1 base of the junction unmatched. From germline, CDR1 is SQVTM and CDR2 ANQGSEA. This chain's CDR3 is CSGGLAGYEQYF. CDR3 bases: TGCAGCGGGGGACTAGCGGGCTACGAGCAGTACTTC.

The chain employs TRBV12-3 or TRBV12-4 and TRBJ1-1; D is ambiguous. This CDR3 has 14 residues. V dropped 2 bases and J dropped 5 bases, with 12 bases sitting between them. CDR3 sequence: CASSLIGIGTEAFF. The CDR3 DNA sequence: TGTGCCAGCAGTTTAATAGGGATAGGAACTGAAGCTTTCTTT.

The chain joins TRBV21-1 to TRBJ1-2; TRBD1 is the table's D call, not checked against the DNA. TRBV21-1 is shown as a pseudogene. The CDR3 is made up of 15 amino acids. This chain's CDR3 is CPPQPRGTLGYGYTF. The CDR3 DNA sequence: TGTCCCCCTCAACCAAGGGGGACACTGGGCTATGGCTACACCTTC.

This clonotype was counted a few times. The rearrangement links TRBV2 to TRBJ2-7; 7 positions match TRBD1. CDR1 SNHLY and CDR2 FYNNEI come from the germline V gene. The CDR3 has 14 residues. The V segment lost 3 bases and the J segment 4 bases; nucleotides outside the gene matches: 6. The CDR3 coding sequence is TGTGCCAGCAGTGAGGGACAGATAATATACGAGCAGTACTTC. This sequence encodes CASSEGQIIYEQYF.

The chain combines TRBV7-8 with TRBJ2-5, with 9 bases that match TRBD2. The CDR3 has 18 residues. Trimming at V came to 5 bases and at J to 1 base, leaving 14 bases not matched to a gene. Germline V gives CDR1 SGHVS, CDR2 FQNEAQ. This chain's CDR3 is CASSIDRVGAGGQETQYF. The CDR3 region has the DNA TGTGCCAGCAGCATAGACAGGGTGGGAGCGGGGGGCCAAGAGACCCAGTACTTC.

This clonotype turned up a few times. The chain links TRBV5-1 to TRBJ2-5; 7 bases match TRBD1. Germline CDR1 reads SGHRS; CDR2 reads YFSETQ. The CDR3 totals 14 residues. V lost 2 bases, J lost 7 bases, and 8 bases stayed unmatched. This CDR3 reads CASSFSASGGTQYF. The CDR3 DNA reads as TGCGCCAGCAGCTTTAGCGCCTCAGGGGGGACCCAGTACTTC.

The rearrangement links TRBV7-9 to TRBJ1-2; D may be TRBD1 (6 bases). The CDR3 sequence is 13 residues long. Germline V gene sequence: CDR1 SEHNR, CDR2 FQNEAQ (reference sequence). V was shortened by 6 bases and J by 8 bases, with 16 bases between the two germline ends. The CDR3 sequence: CASRVGQPEGYTF. The CDR3 bases are TGTGCCAGCAGAGTAGGACAGCCGGAAGGCTACACCTTC.

This clonotype showed up many times. The rearrangement uses TRBV5-1 and TRBJ2-1; the D gene is possibly TRBD2 (6 bases). Trimming pared 2 bases from V and 7 bases from J, leaving 10 bases between. Germline CDR1 SGHRS, CDR2 YFSETQ. The CDR3 contains 13 residues. CDR3 in amino acids: CASSLTGGNEQFF. The CDR3 nucleotides are TGCGCCAGCAGCTTAACCGGGGGTAATGAGCAGTTCTTC.

This clonotype was observed many times. This chain uses TRBV12-3 or TRBV12-4 with TRBJ1-2; possible D gene TRBD1, 5 bases. This CDR3 comprises 11 residues. Trimming shortened V by 10 bases and J by 5 bases, and 11 bases separated the two germline ends. Here the CDR3 reads CATLAGYGYTF. The CDR3 DNA sequence: TGTGCCACTCTAGCAGGGTATGGCTACACCTTC.

The sample holds many counts of this clonotype. The chain joins TRBV5-1 to TRBJ1-1; D might be TRBD1 (6 bases). CDR3 length equals 14 residues. The V end was cut by 2 bases, the J end by 5 bases, with 13 bases between. The V gene's germline CDR1 is SGHRS and CDR2 YFSETQ. CDR3 residues: CASSLGGGRTEAFF. DNA of the CDR3: TGCGCCAGCAGCTTAGGGGGTGGTCGAACTGAAGCTTTCTTT.

This clonotype was seen a few times. The genes are TRBV7-9 and TRBJ2-7; tentative D call: TRBD2 (6 bases). V lost 4 bases and J 3 bases, leaving 16 bases between the germline ends. The CDR3 covers 15 residues. The germline gives CDR1 SEHNR, CDR2 FQNEAQ (reference sequence). The CDR3 coding sequence is TGTGCCAGCAGCTCCTTCTTTGAGGAGGGCTACGAGCAGTACTTC. Its protein product is CASSSFFEEGYEQYF.

In this sample, this clonotype turned up a few times. V gene TRBV29-1 combines with J gene TRBJ2-7, with TRBD1 matching 8 bases. Germline assignment: CDR1 SQVTM and CDR2 ANQGSEA. V dropped 6 bases and J dropped 2; count of bases not matched to a gene: 3. The CDR3 is 12 residues long. The CDR3 region is CSVGTGPYEQYF. CDR3 nucleotides: TGCAGCGTCGGGACAGGCCCCTACGAGCAGTACTTC.